Presented here are 27 T cell receptor beta chains from one specimen sequenced in a study of spatial heterogeneity in lung cancer. The antigens for these receptors are not known. TCRdb called the 5' RACE reads again in MiXCR, with one record for every CDR3 protein. In the table there are approximately 250 distinct CDR3 sequences, roughly half of which are singletons. Study-wide results and limits: In tumors, expanded intratumoral alpha and beta TCR counts tracked mutation counts.

The time point here: sample taken at primary tumor resection. This specimen consisted of lung tumor tissue, obtained at surgery. These TCRs come from a male donor with early-stage non-small cell lung cancer.

Worth noting for this clonotype: Because the library targeted alpha chains, this beta chain is an off-target read whose size means little. This chain connects TRBV6-5 to TRBJ2-2; TRBD2 agrees at 12 bases. V was clipped by 5 bases and J by 5 bases; unmatched bases: 6. This CDR3 comprises 16 residues. Looked up from germline, CDR1 is MNHEY and CDR2 is SVGAGI. The CDR3 sequence is CASSPLAGGPTGELFF. The CDR3 nucleotides read TGTGCCAGCAGTCCCCTAGCGGGGGGGCCAACCGGGGAGCTGTTTTTT.

Of note for this clonotype: This beta chain slipped into a library made for alpha chains as a stray read, so its size is not meaningful. The chain recombines TRBV25-1 with TRBJ2-3, with TRBD1 as a possible D gene (6 bases). The CDR3 is 16 residues long. Germline CDR1 and CDR2: MGHDK and SYGVNS. V lost 1 base to trimming and J lost 4 bases, with 15 bases between them. The CDR3 nucleotides read TGTGCCAGCAGTGAATCTCCAGGGGCCGGCCCAGATACGCAGTATTTT. Residues: CASSESPGAGPDTQYF.

The sample holds a few counts of this clonotype. A library prepared for alpha chains yielded this beta chain as an off-target read; its size is of little meaning. V usage is TRBV9 and J usage is TRBJ1-6, with D possibly TRBD1 on 5 matching bases. The CDR3 covers 17 residues. V lost 0 bases to trimming and J lost 11 bases, with 21 bases between them. Looked up from germline, CDR1 is SGDLS and CDR2 is YYNGEE. The chain's CDR3 is CASSVAENPGRGAPLHF. CDR3 nucleotide sequence: TGTGCCAGCAGCGTAGCCGAAAACCCGGGACGTGGGGCACCCCTCCACTTT.

This clonotype was recorded a few times. This beta chain is a stray sequence in a library constructed for alpha chains; its clone size is not meaningful. This chain connects TRBV28 to TRBJ2-3; D unresolved. Trimming removed 2 bases at V and 5 bases at J, with 8 bases between. Per the germline V gene, CDR1 is MDHEN and CDR2 is SYDVKM. CDR3 size: 13 residues. CDR3 nucleotides: TGTGCCAGCAGTTTAGAGATGCAAGATACGCAGTATTTT. It translates to CASSLEMQDTQYF.

This clonotype was observed a handful of times. This beta chain lies outside the target of a library built for alpha chains; its clone size means little. The chain carries TRBV6-5 and TRBJ2-7, with a tentative D call TRBD2 (5 bases). The CDR3 runs to 15 residues. Trimming removed 6 bases from V and 3 bases from J, with 18 bases in between. Germline assignment: CDR1 MNHEY and CDR2 SVGAGI. The CDR3 here is CASSLEARRNYEQYF. The CDR3 DNA sequence: TGTGCCAGCAGCCTGGAGGCGCGGCGAAACTACGAGCAGTACTTC.

This clonotype is labeled hyperexpanded. This beta chain appears as a stray read in a library generated for alpha chains; its size is not informative. The chain employs TRBV9 and TRBJ1-6; D is perhaps TRBD1 (5 bases). Trimming cost V 3 bases and J 7 bases, with 11 bases left between them. Per germline, CDR1 SGDLS and CDR2 YYNGEE. This CDR3 is built from 14 residues. The CDR3 loop is CASSGGGDNSPLHF. CDR3 in DNA: TGTGCCAGCAGCGGCGGAGGGGACAATTCACCCCTCCACTTT.

As regards this clonotype: The library was built for alpha chains, so this beta chain is an off-target read and its size means little. V is TRBV3-1 and J is TRBJ2-5; no reliable D call. Germline assignment: CDR1 LGHDT and CDR2 YNNKEL (reference sequence). This CDR3 has 13 amino acids. Trimming pared 5 bases from V and 2 bases from J, leaving 9 bases between. The CDR3 DNA follows: TGTGCCAGCAGCTCCGACTCACAAGAGACCCAGTACTTC. Translation gives CASSSDSQETQYF.

This clonotype was seen only a few times. Because this beta chain is a stray read in a library intended to capture alpha chains, its abundance should not be given much weight. This chain uses TRBV27 with TRBJ1-5, with 7 bases lining up with TRBD1. This CDR3 comprises 14 residues. Germline lookup yields CDR1 MNHEY and CDR2 SMNVEV (reference sequence). V was pared by 9 bases and J by 0 bases, with 5 bases of the junction left unmatched. The CDR3 region is CASGDSYSNQPQHF. In DNA form, the CDR3 reads TGTGCCAGTGGGGACAGCTATAGCAATCAGCCCCAGCATTTT.

This clonotype has a single count. Because the library targeted alpha chains, this beta chain is an off-target read whose size means little. CDR3 bases: TGTGCCAGCAGCTTAAGGCACAGTCCAGAGGGGACAGATACGCAGTATTTT. Residues: CASSLRHSPEGTDTQYF. The chain employs TRBV7-2 and TRBJ2-3, with D perhaps given as TRBD1 or TRBD2 (5 bases each). This CDR3 is 17 amino acids long. With 2 bases removed from V and 3 bases from J, the gap between germline ends came to 18 bases. The germline gives CDR1 SGHTA, CDR2 FQGNSA. Based on the CDR3 plus reference TRBV7-2 and TRBJ2-3, the full variable domain is GAGVSQSPSNKVTEKGKDVELRCDPISGHTALYWYRQSLGQGLEFLIYFQGNSAPDKSGLPSDRFSAERTGGSVSTLTIQRTQQEDSAVYLCASSLRHSPEGTDTQYFGPGTRLTVL.

Worth noting for this clonotype: The library was built for alpha chains, so this beta chain is an off-target read and its size means little. The chain recombines TRBV11-3 with TRBJ2-7; a possible D gene is TRBD2 (5 bases). V lost 1 base to trimming and J lost 3 bases, with 7 bases between them. This CDR3 is 13 amino acids long. CDR1 is SGHNT, CDR2 YENEEA, per germline. CDR3 DNA sequence: TGTGCCAGCAGCTTAGGTGAGGGCTACGAGCAGTACTTC. It specifies CASSLGEGYEQYF.

This clonotype was observed a handful of times. Because this beta chain is a stray read in a library intended to capture alpha chains, its abundance should not be given much weight. V gene TRBV28 combines with J gene TRBJ2-7; no clear D gene. Germline V gene sequence: CDR1 MDHEN, CDR2 SYDVKM. This CDR3 has 12 amino acids. Trimming pared 5 bases from V and 7 bases from J, leaving 12 bases between. The CDR3 DNA follows: TGTGCCAGCAGTCTTGCGCCCCAGGAGCAGTACTTC. Its protein product is CASSLAPQEQYF.

About this clonotype: A library made for alpha chains picked up this beta chain off target, so its size means little. The chain couples TRBV3-1 to TRBJ2-1; a weak D match, TRBD2 (6 bases). The V end lost 2 bases, the J end lost 12 bases, and 17 bases lay between the germline ends. The CDR3 sequence is 14 residues long. Germline-derived CDR1 and CDR2 are LGHDT and YNNKEL (reference sequence). This CDR3 is CASSQFSRGRVQFF. For the CDR3, the DNA is TGTGCCAGCAGCCAATTTTCCCGGGGGAGAGTGCAGTTCTTC.

Worth noting for this clonotype: The library was built for alpha chains, so this beta chain is an off-target read and its size means little. The V call is TRBV28, the J call TRBJ2-3; 9 nucleotides match TRBD2. J lost 2 bases, V lost 9 bases, and 6 bases had no gene match. Germline loops: CDR1 MDHEN, CDR2 SYDVKM. There are 14 residues in the CDR3. CDR3 nucleotide sequence: TGTGCCAGTAGGGTAGCGGGGGACACAGATACGCAGTATTTT. Protein product: CASRVAGDTDTQYF. The variable domain in full, completed from reference TRBV28 and TRBJ2-3, reads DVKVTQSSRYLVKRTGEKVFLECVQDMDHENMFWYRQDPGLGLRLIYFSYDVKMKEKGDIPEGYSVSREKKERFSLILESASTNQTSMYLCASRVAGDTDTQYFGPGTRLTVL.

Of note for this clonotype: This beta chain appears as a stray read in a library generated for alpha chains; its size is not informative. The chain uses TRBV7-2 and TRBJ1-1; TRBD1 agrees at 8 bases. With 1 base clipped from V and 7 bases from J, the junction kept 5 bases outside the gene matches. CDR3 length: 14 amino acids. Germline V gene lookup returns CDR1 SGHTA and CDR2 FQGNSA. The CDR3 DNA reads TGTGCCAGCAGCTTAGGAGGACAGGGACTTGAAGCTTTCTTT. Protein: CASSLGGQGLEAFF.

The sample holds a few counts of this clonotype. For a library built for alpha chains, this beta chain is a stray read; little rests on its size. V is TRBV12-3 or TRBV12-4 and J is TRBJ1-2, with D unresolved. Trimming shortened V by 5 bases and J by 3 bases, and 4 bases separated the two germline ends. The length of the CDR3 is 11 residues. This CDR3 reads CASSRDYGYTF. The CDR3 bases are TGTGCCAGCAGTCGCGACTATGGCTACACCTTC.

Concerning this clonotype itself: The library was built for alpha chains, so this beta chain is an off-target read and its size means little. V is TRBV28 and J is TRBJ1-5; tentatively, D is TRBD1 (6 bases). The germline V gene has CDR1 MDHEN and CDR2 SYDVKM. Trimming removed 6 bases at V and 4 bases at J, with 16 bases between. CDR3 length: 15 amino acids. The CDR3 region is CASRTGTIRNQPQHF. Written as DNA, the CDR3 is TGTGCCAGCAGGACAGGAACGATACGAAATCAGCCCCAGCATTTT.

This clonotype has more than one count but fewer than ten. This beta chain slipped into a library made for alpha chains as a stray read, so its size is not meaningful. The chain carries TRBV5-1 and TRBJ1-1, with 8 bases fitting TRBD1. CDR1 is SGHRS and CDR2 is YFSETQ in the germline V gene. The CDR3 covers 13 residues. With 7 bases clipped from V and 3 bases from J, the junction kept 5 bases outside the gene matches. The CDR3, as DNA: TGCGCCAGCCAGGGGGCAAGGGACACTGAAGCTTTCTTT. Translating gives CASQGARDTEAFF.

The sample holds a few counts of this clonotype. For a library built for alpha chains, this beta chain is a stray read; little rests on its size. The chain couples TRBV29-1 to TRBJ2-3; no reliable D call. CDR1 and CDR2 (germline): SQVTM, ANQGSEA. With 6 bases removed from V and 2 bases from J, the gap between germline ends came to 12 bases. The CDR3 is made up of 13 amino acids. The CDR3 nucleotides read TGCAGCGTGGTACCACGACCCACAGATACGCAGTATTTT. Translation: CSVVPRPTDTQYF.

Concerning this clonotype itself: For a library built for alpha chains, this beta chain is a stray read; little rests on its size. The gene calls are TRBV4-1 and TRBJ1-5; unclear D gene. The germline CDR1 and CDR2 sequences are MGHRA and YSYEKL. V was pared by 2 bases and J by 0 bases, with 8 bases between. The CDR3 runs 15 residues. CDR3 residues: CASSQSGHSNQPQHF. CDR3 bases: TGCGCCAGCAGCCAAAGTGGGCATAGCAATCAGCCCCAGCATTTT.

About this clonotype: The size of this beta chain means little, since it is a stray read in a library made for alpha chains. The rearrangement uses TRBV6-6 and TRBJ1-1; unclear D gene. This CDR3 is 14 amino acids long. The germline V gene has CDR1 MNHNY and CDR2 SVGAGI (reference sequence). Between the trimmed V and J ends, which lost 0 bases and 4 bases, there was a span of 9 bases. CDR3 sequence (DNA): TGTGCCAGCAGTTACTCCGGAGCGAGCACTGAAGCTTTCTTT. This codes for CASSYSGASTEAFF.

Turning to this clonotype: Being off target in a library aimed at alpha chains, this beta chain has a size of little meaning. The V and J genes are TRBV5-1 and TRBJ2-7; D ambiguous. There are 13 residues in the CDR3. Trimming took 0 bases from V and 3 from J, leaving 7 bases between them. Germline-derived CDR1 and CDR2 are SGHRS and YFSETQ. CDR3 nucleotide sequence: TGCGCCAGCAGCTTGGCCGGAGTCTACGAGCAGTACTTC. Amino acid sequence: CASSLAGVYEQYF.

Regarding this clonotype: Within a library made for alpha chains, this beta chain is off target, and its count is uninformative. The V call is TRBV28, the J call TRBJ2-3, with TRBD1 matching 7 bases. This CDR3 contains 11 residues. The germline V gene encodes CDR1 MDHEN and CDR2 SYDVKM. V lost 8 bases, J lost 11 bases, and 7 bases stayed unmatched. CDR3 amino acids: CASGGQTKQYF. The CDR3 DNA reads TGTGCCAGCGGGGGACAGACGAAGCAGTATTTT.

Comments on this clonotype: This beta chain is an unintended read in a library built for alpha chains; its size means little. This chain links TRBV27 with TRBJ2-1; D tentatively fits TRBD1 or TRBD2 (5 bases each). CDR3 length equals 15 residues. With 2 bases removed from V and 0 bases from J, the gap between germline ends came to 8 bases. Germline loops: CDR1 MNHEY, CDR2 SMNVEV (reference sequence). The DNA for the CDR3 is TGTGCCAGCAGTTTAGAGGGGTTCTCCTACAATGAGCAGTTCTTC. This translates into CASSLEGFSYNEQFF.

Details on this clonotype: Being off target in a library aimed at alpha chains, this beta chain has a size of little meaning. The chain carries TRBV7-2 and TRBJ2-1; D may be TRBD1 (5 bases). Trimming left V 4 bases short and J 1 base short, with 17 bases between. The germline CDR1 and CDR2 sequences are SGHTA and FQGNSA. The length of the CDR3 is 17 residues. CDR3 residues: CASSSTRQGISYNEQFF. CDR3 DNA: TGTGCCAGCAGCTCTACTCGCCAGGGCATATCCTACAATGAGCAGTTCTTC.

As for this clonotype: Since the library was made to target alpha chains, this beta chain is a stray read and its abundance is not meaningful. The V call is TRBV7-9, the J call TRBJ2-2; weak D call: TRBD1 (5 bases). With 2 bases removed from V and 1 base from J, the gap between germline ends came to 8 bases. The CDR3 has 15 residues. Germline loops: CDR1 SEHNR, CDR2 FQNEAQ (reference sequence). CDR3 region: CASSLIRVNTGELFF. CDR3 coding DNA: TGTGCCAGCAGCTTAATCAGGGTGAACACCGGGGAGCTGTTTTTT.

About this clonotype itself: The library was designed around alpha chains, so this beta chain is a stray read whose abundance carries little weight. The chain is built from TRBV10-3 and TRBJ1-4; D is possibly TRBD1 (6 bases). Germline CDR1 reads ENHRY; CDR2 reads SYGVKD. This CDR3 has 13 amino acids. V shed 5 bases and J shed 6 bases, with 10 bases lying between them. The CDR3 DNA sequence: TGTGCCATCAGTACGGGACATGATGAAAAACTGTTTTTT. Translated: CAISTGHDEKLFF.

Concerning this clonotype itself: Because the library targeted alpha chains, this beta chain is an off-target read whose size means little. The chain combines TRBV20-1 with TRBJ2-3; no clear D gene. Trimming removed 5 bases from V and 4 bases from J, with 13 bases in between. The germline V gene encodes CDR1 DFQATT and CDR2 SNEGSKA (reference sequence). The CDR3 spans 13 residues. The DNA for the CDR3 is TGCAGTGCTCTTACCCCGGTGGCAGATACGCAGTATTTT. It is translated as CSALTPVADTQYF.